In this sample, the clone carrying this T cell receptor (beta chain) turned up a few times. What it binds is not known. This record belongs to a study of T cells after yellow fever vaccination. Overall study results and limits: Some clonotypes, a small share, were shared between CD4 and CD8 compartments.

This CDR3 comprises 13 residues. V lost 3 bases, J lost 5 bases, and 10 bases lay in between. Germline V gene lookup returns CDR1 MNHEY and CDR2 SMNVEV (reference sequence). TCRdb reanalysed the 5' RACE reads using MiXCR and keeps one entry per CDR3 protein. The table lists 610,000 or so distinct CDR3 sequences, around 12% of them singletons, with just under 15% in the top ten. This TCR derives from a man younger than 40 who received the YFV17D yellow fever vaccine. The specimen comprised PBMCs, sampled on the day of the yellow fever booster vaccination. The J gene is TRBJ1-1, the V gene TRBV27; D is perhaps TRBD1 (5 bases). In DNA, the CDR3 is TGTGCCAGCAGTTTCCTACAGGCTACTGAAGCTTTCTTT. Translation: CASSFLQATEAFF.